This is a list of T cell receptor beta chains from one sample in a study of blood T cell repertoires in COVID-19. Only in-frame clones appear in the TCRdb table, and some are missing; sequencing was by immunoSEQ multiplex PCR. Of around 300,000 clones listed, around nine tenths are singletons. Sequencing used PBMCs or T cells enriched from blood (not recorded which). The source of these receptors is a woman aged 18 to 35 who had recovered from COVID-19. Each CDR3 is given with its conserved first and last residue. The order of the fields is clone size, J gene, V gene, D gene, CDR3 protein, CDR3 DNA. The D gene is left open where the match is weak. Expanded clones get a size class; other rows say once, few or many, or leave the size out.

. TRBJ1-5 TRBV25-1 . CASSEFQVYSNQPQHF TGTGCCAGCAGTGAATTCCAGGTTTATAGCAATCAGCCCCAGCATTTT
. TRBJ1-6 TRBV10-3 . CAISAEVGLNSPLHF TGTGCCATCAGTGCGGAAGTTGGGCTAAATTCACCCCTCCACTTT
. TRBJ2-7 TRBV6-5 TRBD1 CASSWDRYYEQYF TGTGCCAGCAGTTGGGACAGGTACTACGAGCAGTACTTC
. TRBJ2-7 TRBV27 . CASNKLPGYEQYF TGTGCCAGCAATAAACTCCCGGGCTACGAGCAGTACTTC
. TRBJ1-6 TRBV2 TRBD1 CASSDGTGVSPLHF TGTGCCAGCAGTGATGGGACAGGAGTTTCACCCCTCCACTTT
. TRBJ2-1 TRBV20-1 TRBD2 CSASRSFLISGGANEQFF TGCAGTGCTAGTAGATCATTTCTTATTAGCGGGGGGGCGAATGAGCAGTTCTTC
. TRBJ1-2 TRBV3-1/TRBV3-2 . CASSQVETHYYGYTF TGTGCCAGCAGCCAAGTGGAGACTCACTACTATGGCTACACCTTC
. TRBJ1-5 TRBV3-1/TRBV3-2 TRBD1 CASSQVPVDREGNQPQHF TGTGCCAGCAGCCAAGTTCCGGTGGACAGGGAAGGGAATCAGCCCCAGCATTTT
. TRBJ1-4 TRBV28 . CASSLFPRLTEKLFF TGTGCCAGCAGTTTATTCCCCAGGCTTACTGAAAAACTGTTTTTT
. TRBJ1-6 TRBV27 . CASSFRLGDSPLHF TGTGCCAGCAGTTTTCGCCTGGGCGATTCACCCCTCCACTTT
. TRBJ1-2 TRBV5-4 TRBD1 CASSRDRGPYGYTF TGTGCCAGCAGCCGGGACAGGGGGCCGTATGGCTACACCTTC
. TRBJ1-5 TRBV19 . CASSMLTGLGPQHF TGTGCCAGTAGTATGTTGACAGGTCTTGGGCCCCAGCATTTT
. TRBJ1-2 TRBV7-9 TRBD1 CASSSPNGTGKGYTF TGTGCCAGCAGCTCCCCTAACGGGACAGGGAAAGGCTACACCTTC
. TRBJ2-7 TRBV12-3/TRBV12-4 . CASSLASDEQYF TGTGCCAGCAGTTTAGCTAGCGACGAGCAGTACTTC
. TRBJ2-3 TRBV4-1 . CASSHATGDRTDTQYF TGCGCCAGCAGCCATGCGACGGGGGACCGCACAGATACGCAGTATTTT
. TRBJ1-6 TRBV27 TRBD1 CASSARTGINSPLHF TGTGCCAGCAGTGCCCGGACAGGTATTAATTCACCCCTCCACTTT
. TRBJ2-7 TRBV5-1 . CASSFRAATYEQYF TGCGCCAGCAGCTTCAGGGCAGCTACCTACGAGCAGTACTTC
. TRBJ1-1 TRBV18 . CASSRGGRNTEAFF TGTGCCAGCTCACGAGGAGGAAGGAACACTGAAGCTTTCTTT
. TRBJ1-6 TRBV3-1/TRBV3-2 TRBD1 CASSLRFGDSVNSPLHF TGTGCCAGCAGCCTAAGGTTTGGGGACAGCGTTAATTCACCCCTCCACTTT
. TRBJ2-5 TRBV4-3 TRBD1 CASSPFLDRVDETQYF TGCGCCAGCAGCCCGTTTCTAGACAGGGTGGATGAGACCCAGTACTTC
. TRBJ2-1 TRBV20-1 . CSANDNNEQFF TGCAGTGCCAACGACAACAATGAGCAGTTCTTC
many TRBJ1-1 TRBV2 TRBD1 CASSREPTGGLVAFF TGTGCCAGCAGTCGCGAACCGACAGGGGGCTTGGTGGCTTTCTTT
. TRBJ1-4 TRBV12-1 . CASSFAGQPGPADEKLFF TGTGCCAGCAGCTTTGCGGGACAGCCAGGGCCGGCCGATGAAAAACTGTTTTTT
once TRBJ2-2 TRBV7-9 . CASPFPGSYNTGELFF TGTGCCAGCCCCTTCCCCGGGAGTTATAACACCGGGGAGCTGTTTTTT
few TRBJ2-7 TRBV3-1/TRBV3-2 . CASRDSHSYEQYF TGTGCCAGCAGGGACAGCCACTCCTACGAGCAGTACTTC
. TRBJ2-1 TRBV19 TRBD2 CASSRTSGSKFF TGTGCCAGTAGTCGAACTAGCGGGAGTAAGTTCTTC
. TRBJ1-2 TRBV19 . CASSIRGQHYGYTF TGTGCCAGTAGTATCCGAGGACAGCACTATGGCTACACCTTC
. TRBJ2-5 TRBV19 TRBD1 CASSNRGEETQYF TGTGCCAGTAGTAACAGGGGAGAAGAGACCCAGTACTTC
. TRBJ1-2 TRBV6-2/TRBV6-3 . CASSAATGTPPFYGYTF TGTGCCAGCAGTGCCGCAACCGGGACACCGCCATTCTATGGCTACACCTTC
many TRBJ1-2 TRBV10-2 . CASSGEFYTF TGCGCCAGCAGTGGAGAGTTCTACACCTTC
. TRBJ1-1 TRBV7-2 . CASSFQWNTEAFF TGTGCCAGCAGCTTCCAATGGAACACTGAAGCTTTCTTT
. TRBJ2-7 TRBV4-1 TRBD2 CASSQDRLAGGPVGGWYEQYF TGCGCCAGCAGCCAAGACCGACTAGCGGGGGGTCCGGTGGGCGGGTGGTACGAGCAGTACTTC